This T cell receptor beta chain was observed in a study of T cells in Graves' hyperthyroidism and ophthalmopathy. The germline CDR1 and CDR2 sequences are GTSNPN and SVGIG (reference sequence). V was pared by 4 bases and J by 6 bases, with 10 bases between. The CDR3 runs to 11 residues. Amplified TCR beta CDR3 regions derived from RNA transcripts. HTBI primers were used for first-round RT-PCR of the TCR CDR3. A single record per CDR3 protein comes from TCRdb applying MiXCR to the multiplex PCR reads. Of about 270,000 distinct CDR3 sequences listed, 20% to 25% are singletons. Inclusion characteristics of ophthalmopathy patients comprised a Clinical Activity Score of at least 3, a NOSPECS grade of at least 4, and duration under 3 months. Thyroid ultrasound, orbital computed tomography, clinical symptoms, and serum thyroxine and TRAb underpinned diagnoses. Worth noting for this clonotype: This may be a read error: a much more frequent sequence differs by one nucleotide.

The genes are TRBV30 and TRBJ2-7, with D uncertain. The receptor comes from a man aged 25 to 45 with Graves' ophthalmopathy. The source material was blood. CDR3: CAWIDWGEQYF. CDR3 nucleotide sequence: TGTGCCTGGATCGACTGGGGCGAGCAGTACTTC.